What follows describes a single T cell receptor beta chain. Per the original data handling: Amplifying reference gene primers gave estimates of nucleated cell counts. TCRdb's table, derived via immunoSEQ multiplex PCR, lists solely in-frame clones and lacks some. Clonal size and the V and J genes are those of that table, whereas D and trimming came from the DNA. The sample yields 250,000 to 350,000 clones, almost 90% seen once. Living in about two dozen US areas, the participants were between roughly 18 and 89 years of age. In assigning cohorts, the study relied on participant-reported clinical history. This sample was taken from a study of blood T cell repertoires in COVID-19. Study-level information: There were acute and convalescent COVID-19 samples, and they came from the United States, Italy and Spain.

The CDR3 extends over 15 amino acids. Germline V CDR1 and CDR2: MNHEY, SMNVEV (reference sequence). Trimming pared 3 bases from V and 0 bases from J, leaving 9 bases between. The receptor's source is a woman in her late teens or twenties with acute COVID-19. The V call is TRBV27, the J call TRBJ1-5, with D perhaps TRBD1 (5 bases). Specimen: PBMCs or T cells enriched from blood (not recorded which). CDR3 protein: CASSFGGYSNQPQHF. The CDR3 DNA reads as TGTGCCAGCAGTTTTGGGGGGTATAGCAATCAGCCCCAGCATTTT.